The 22 T cell receptor beta chains reported below all come from one sample, sequenced in a study of CD4 T cells in relation to SARS-CoV-2 and coronaviruses. Profiling relied on immunoSEQ multiplex PCR, and the TCRdb table lists in-frame clones only, not all of them. The data hold about 36,000 clones, with 77% observed a single time. Their recognized antigens are unknown. The source material was memory CD4+ T cells from PBMCs, cultured in vitro. These receptors were obtained from an adult with COVID-19.

V gene TRBV3-1 (or the pseudogene TRBV3-2) combines with J gene TRBJ2-3, with unresolved D. The CDR3 runs 15 residues. In germline, CDR1 is LGHDT, CDR2 YNNKEL (reference sequence). Trimming took 3 bases from V and 2 from J, leaving 12 bases between them. The CDR3, as DNA: TGTGCCAGCAGCCACCTCACTCTCTCCACAGATACGCAGTATTTT. Encoded protein: CASSHLTLSTDTQYF.

V gene TRBV4-2 combines with J gene TRBJ2-3, with 7 bases aligning to TRBD2. The ends lost 4 bases at V and 6 bases at J; junction bases unmatched: 10. CDR1 is LGHNA, CDR2 YNFKEQ, per germline. This CDR3 region has 15 residues. This CDR3 reads CASSPRAGTGDTQYF. CDR3 bases: TGTGCCAGCAGCCCGCGAGCGGGGACGGGGGATACGCAGTATTTT.

The sample holds one count of this clone. This chain connects TRBV24-1 to TRBJ2-7; D is uncertain. The ends were cut back, 4 bases at V and 0 bases at J, with 6 bases in the middle. The germline gives CDR1 KGHDR, CDR2 SFDVKD. The CDR3 loop spans 13 amino acids. CDR3 in amino acids: CATSEPASYEQYF. The CDR3 nucleotides are TGTGCCACCAGTGAGCCGGCCTCCTACGAGCAGTACTTC.

CDR3 residues: CASSFSRNEQYF. CDR3 DNA sequence: TGTGCCAGCAGTTTCTCGAGGAACGAGCAGTACTTC. The chain links TRBV28 to TRBJ2-7; D is undetermined. CDR1 and CDR2 from the germline V gene are MDHEN and SYDVKM. V lost 3 bases to trimming and J lost 5 bases, with 8 bases between them. The CDR3 consists of 12 residues.

This rearrangement joins TRBV28 to TRBJ2-6; 7 bases are a match to TRBD2. J gave up 2 bases and V 3 bases, and 1 base lay outside the gene matches. This CDR3 contains 15 residues. Looked up from germline, CDR1 is MDHEN and CDR2 is SYDVKM. The CDR3 is CASSFGLAGANVLTF. The CDR3 bases are TGTGCCAGCAGTTTCGGACTAGCTGGGGCCAACGTCCTGACTTTC.

The chain employs TRBV3-1 (or the pseudogene TRBV3-2) and TRBJ2-1; D not resolved. V was cut by 1 base and J by 8 bases, with 6 bases left in between. This CDR3 spans 12 amino acids. CDR1 LGHDT and CDR2 YNNKEL come from the germline V gene (reference sequence). CDR3 coding DNA: TGTGCCAGCAGCCAAGGGTCGGATGAGCAGTTCTTC. This translates into CASSQGSDEQFF.

In its sample, this clone was seen a few times. The rearrangement links TRBV7-9 to TRBJ2-5; perhaps D is TRBD1 or TRBD2 (5 bases each). Germline CDR1 reads SEHNR; CDR2 reads FQNEAQ (reference sequence). V lost 5 bases, J lost 4 bases, and 20 bases lay in between. The CDR3 totals 16 residues. The CDR3 sequence: CASSLRGVRGSETQYF. For the CDR3, the DNA is TGTGCCAGCAGCCTAAGGGGTGTGAGGGGATCAGAGACCCAGTACTTC.

A word on this clone: This sample also contains other DNA sequences that code for the same CDR3. V usage is TRBV12-3 or TRBV12-4 and J usage is TRBJ1-2; unclear D gene. This CDR3 is 12 amino acids long. The ends were cut back, 4 bases at V and 0 bases at J, with 3 bases in the middle. CDR3: CASSSSNYGYTF. The CDR3 bases are TGTGCCAGCAGTTCCTCTAACTATGGCTACACCTTC.

This chain connects TRBV4-1 to TRBJ2-1; 16 nucleotides line up with TRBD2. V lost 1 base to trimming and J lost 5 bases; unmatched junction nucleotides: 5. Germline V gives CDR1 MGHRA, CDR2 YSYEKL. The CDR3 length is 18 residues. The CDR3 bases are TGCGCCAGCAGCCAAGTGGGACTAGCGGGAGGGCCAAACAATGAGCAGTTCTTC. Translation gives CASSQVGLAGGPNNEQFF.

This sequence joins TRBV6-5 and TRBJ2-7, with 7 bases fitting TRBD2. The germline gives CDR1 MNHEY, CDR2 SVGAGI. J gave up 6 bases and V 6 bases, and 11 bases lay outside the gene matches. CDR3 length: 14 residues. CDR3 in DNA: TGTGCCAGCAGGGGGGACCAGCGGGACCGCGAGCAGTACTTC. Protein product: CASRGDQRDREQYF.

This clone was seen a handful of times. V usage is TRBV5-1 and J usage is TRBJ1-3; 8 positions match TRBD1. Germline lookup yields CDR1 SGHRS and CDR2 YFSETQ. This CDR3 is built from 14 residues. The J segment lost 4 bases and the V segment lost 4 bases, leaving 4 bases of the junction unmatched. CDR3 sequence reads: CASSPWTGGNTIYF. The CDR3 DNA reads as TGCGCCAGCAGCCCGTGGACAGGGGGAAACACCATATATTTT.

The CDR3 sequence: CASSPLPGHGTYEQYF. CDR3 sequence (DNA): TGTGCCAGCAGCCCACTCCCGGGACACGGGACCTACGAGCAGTACTTC. This chain connects TRBV28 to TRBJ2-7; maybe TRBD1 (6 bases). The V end was cut by 6 bases, the J end by 2 bases, with 20 bases between. Germline assignment: CDR1 MDHEN and CDR2 SYDVKM. The CDR3 contains 16 residues.

This rearrangement joins TRBV4-1 to TRBJ1-4, with TRBD1 as a possible D gene (6 bases). Between the trimmed V and J ends, which lost 0 bases and 8 bases, there was a span of 19 bases. Germline V lookup: CDR1 MGHRA, CDR2 YSYEKL. The CDR3 totals 17 residues. As DNA, the CDR3 is TGCGCCAGCAGCCAAGAACTCAACAGGGCCGGGCGGGAAAAACTGTTTTTT. Its translation is CASSQELNRAGREKLFF.

The rearrangement joins TRBV4-3 to TRBJ2-7; either TRBD1 or TRBD2 may supply D (5 bases each). V shed 4 bases and J shed 2 bases, with 12 bases lying between them. The germline V gene encodes CDR1 LGHNA and CDR2 YSLEER. CDR3 length: 14 residues. DNA of the CDR3: TGCGCCAGCAGCCCCGGGACGGTGGCCTACGAGCAGTACTTC. It translates to CASSPGTVAYEQYF.

V gene TRBV7-9 combines with J gene TRBJ2-6; no clear D. The CDR3 contains 18 residues. Trimming cost V 4 bases and J 0 bases, with 16 bases left between them. CDR1 is SEHNR and CDR2 is FQNEAQ in the germline V gene (reference sequence). The CDR3 region has the DNA TGTGCCAGCAGCTCCCCACTAAAACAGAGCTCTGGGGCCAACGTCCTGACTTTC. Residues: CASSSPLKQSSGANVLTF.

This chain links TRBV6-2 or TRBV6-3 with TRBJ2-7; D unclear. Trimming took off 0 bases at V and 4 bases at J, with 13 bases between the two ends. Germline V CDR1 and CDR2: MNHEY, SVGEGT. This CDR3 contains 15 residues. CDR3 nucleotides: TGTGCCAGCAGTTACTCGAGTGGGGTTGATTACGAGCAGTACTTC. It codes for CASSYSSGVDYEQYF.

This chain uses TRBV11-2 with TRBJ2-7, with TRBD2 identical over 9 bases. Germline assignment: CDR1 SGHAT and CDR2 FQNNGV. V was pared by 1 base and J by 1 base, with 2 bases of the junction left unmatched. The CDR3 is made up of 15 amino acids. DNA of the CDR3: TGTGCCAGCAGCTTAGTCCTAGCGGGGTCCTACGAGCAGTACTTC. Translated: CASSLVLAGSYEQYF.

This chain joins TRBV25-1 and TRBJ2-1; tentatively, D is TRBD2 (6 bases). The CDR3 has 15 residues. Trimming took 5 bases from V and 6 from J, leaving 17 bases between them. Germline CDR1 reads MGHDK; CDR2 reads SYGVNS. The chain's CDR3 is CASSPRDSLSNEQFF. The CDR3 nucleotides read TGTGCCAGCAGTCCCCGGGACTCACTCTCCAATGAGCAGTTCTTC.

This rearrangement joins TRBV30 to TRBJ2-1, with 10 bases fitting TRBD2. Germline-derived CDR1 and CDR2 are GTSNPN and SVGIG (reference sequence). The CDR3 has 13 residues. The V gene end was trimmed by 1 base and the J gene end by 8 bases; junction bases not matched to a gene: 2. CDR3 residues: CAWSDGTSDEQFF. The CDR3 DNA is TGTGCCTGGAGTGACGGGACTAGCGATGAGCAGTTCTTC. Complete variable domain (other parts from reference TRBV30 and TRBJ2-1): SQTIHQWPATLVQPVGSPLSLECTVEGTSNPNLYWYRQAAGRGLQLLFYSVGIGQISSEVPQNLSASRPQDRQFILSSKKLLLSDSGFYLCAWSDGTSDEQFFGPGTRLTVL.

This clone appeared a single time. The chain carries TRBV18 and TRBJ1-2; D ambiguous. From germline, CDR1 is KGHSH and CDR2 LQKENI. The V end was cut by 2 bases, the J end by 3 bases, with 13 bases between. CDR3 size: 15 residues. The CDR3 protein is CASSPSLVGYYGYTF. Here the CDR3 DNA reads TGTGCCAGCTCACCATCGCTGGTAGGATACTATGGCTACACCTTC.

The chain joins TRBV4-2 to TRBJ1-5, with 11 nucleotides matching TRBD1. The junction had 12 bases not matched to a gene; V was cut back by 4 bases and J by 10 bases. Germline V CDR1 and CDR2: LGHNA, YNFKEQ. The CDR3 runs to 16 residues. The CDR3 sequence: CASSPSEGTGGRPQHF. DNA of the CDR3: TGTGCCAGCAGCCCGTCTGAGGGGACAGGGGGTAGACCCCAGCATTTT.

V and J are TRBV28 and TRBJ1-2; no clear D gene. The germline V and J ends were trimmed by 2 bases and 2 bases, with 9 bases remaining between them. From germline, CDR1 is MDHEN and CDR2 SYDVKM. CDR3 length: 14 residues. The CDR3 DNA is TGTGCCAGCAGTTTAACGTTCAGAAACTATGGCTACACCTTC. Translated, it gives CASSLTFRNYGYTF.